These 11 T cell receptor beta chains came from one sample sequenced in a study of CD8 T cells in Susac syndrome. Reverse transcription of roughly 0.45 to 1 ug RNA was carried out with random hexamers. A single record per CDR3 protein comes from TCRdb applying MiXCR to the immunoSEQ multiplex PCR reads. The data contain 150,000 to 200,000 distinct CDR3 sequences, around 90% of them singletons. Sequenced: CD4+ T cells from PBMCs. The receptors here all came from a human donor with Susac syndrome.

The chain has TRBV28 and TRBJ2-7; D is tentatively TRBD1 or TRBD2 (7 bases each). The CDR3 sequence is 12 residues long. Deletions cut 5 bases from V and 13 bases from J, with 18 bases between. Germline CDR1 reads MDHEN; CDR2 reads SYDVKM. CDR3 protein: CASSRPGGVGYF. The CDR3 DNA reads TGTGCCAGCAGTCGACCAGGGGGGGTAGGATACTTC.

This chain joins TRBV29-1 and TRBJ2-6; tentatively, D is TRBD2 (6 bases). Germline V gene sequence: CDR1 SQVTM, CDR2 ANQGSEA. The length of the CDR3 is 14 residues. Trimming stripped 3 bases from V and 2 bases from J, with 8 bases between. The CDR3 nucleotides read TGCAGCGTTGACGGGGGAGCTGGGGCCAACGTCCTGACTTTC. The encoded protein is CSVDGGAGANVLTF.

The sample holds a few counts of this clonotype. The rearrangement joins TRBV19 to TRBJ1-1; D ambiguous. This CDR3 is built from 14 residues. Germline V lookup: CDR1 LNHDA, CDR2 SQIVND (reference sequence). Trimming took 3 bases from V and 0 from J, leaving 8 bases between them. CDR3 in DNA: TGTGCCAGTAGTATCGACACTTTGAACACTGAAGCTTTCTTT. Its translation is CASSIDTLNTEAFF.

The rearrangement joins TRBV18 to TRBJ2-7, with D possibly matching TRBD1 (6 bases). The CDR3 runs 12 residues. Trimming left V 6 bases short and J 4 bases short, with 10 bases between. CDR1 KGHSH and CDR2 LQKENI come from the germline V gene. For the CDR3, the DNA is TGTGCCAGCTCCGCGGACAGATACGAGCAGTACTTC. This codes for CASSADRYEQYF. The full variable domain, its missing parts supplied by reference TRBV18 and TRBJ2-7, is NAGVMQNPRHLVRRRGQEARLRCSPMKGHSHVYWYRQLPEEGLKFMVYLQKENIIDESGMPKERFSAEFPKEGPSILRIQQVVRGDSAAYFCASSADRYEQYFGPGTRLTVT.

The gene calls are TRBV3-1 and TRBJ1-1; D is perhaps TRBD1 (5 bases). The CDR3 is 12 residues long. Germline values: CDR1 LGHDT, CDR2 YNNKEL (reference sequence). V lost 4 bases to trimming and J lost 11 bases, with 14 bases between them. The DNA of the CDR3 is TGTGCCAGCAGCCCCGGGCAGGGCTTGGCTTTCTTT. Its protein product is CASSPGQGLAFF.

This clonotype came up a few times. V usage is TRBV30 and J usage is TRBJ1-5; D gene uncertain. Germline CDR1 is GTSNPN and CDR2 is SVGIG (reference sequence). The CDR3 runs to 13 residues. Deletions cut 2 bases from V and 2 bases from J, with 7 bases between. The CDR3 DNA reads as TGTGCCTGGAGTTGGGATGGCAATCAGCCCCAGCATTTT. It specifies CAWSWDGNQPQHF.

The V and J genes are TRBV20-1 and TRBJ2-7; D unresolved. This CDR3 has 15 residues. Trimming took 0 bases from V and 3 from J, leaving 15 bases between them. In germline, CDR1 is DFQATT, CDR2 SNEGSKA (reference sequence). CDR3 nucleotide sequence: TGCAGTGCTAGAGATCTGAGGCGATTAGACTACGAGCAGTACTTC. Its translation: CSARDLRRLDYEQYF.

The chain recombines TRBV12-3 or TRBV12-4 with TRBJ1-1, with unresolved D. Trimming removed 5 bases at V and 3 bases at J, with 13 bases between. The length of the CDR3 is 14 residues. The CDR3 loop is CASSPSPGHTEAFF. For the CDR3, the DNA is TGTGCCAGCAGTCCTAGCCCGGGCCACACTGAAGCTTTCTTT.

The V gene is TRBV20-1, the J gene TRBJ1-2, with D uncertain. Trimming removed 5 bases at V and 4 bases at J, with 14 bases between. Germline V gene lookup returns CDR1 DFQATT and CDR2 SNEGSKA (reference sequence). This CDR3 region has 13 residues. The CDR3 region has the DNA TGCAGTGCTCAGGACCCTTCGGGCTATGGCTACACCTTC. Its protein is CSAQDPSGYGYTF.

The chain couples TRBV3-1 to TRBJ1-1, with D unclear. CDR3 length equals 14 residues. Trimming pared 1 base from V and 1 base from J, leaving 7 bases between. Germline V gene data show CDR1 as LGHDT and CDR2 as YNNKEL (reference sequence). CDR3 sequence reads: CASSQVYGNTEAFF. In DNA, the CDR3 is TGTGCCAGCAGCCAAGTTTATGGGAACACTGAAGCTTTCTTT.

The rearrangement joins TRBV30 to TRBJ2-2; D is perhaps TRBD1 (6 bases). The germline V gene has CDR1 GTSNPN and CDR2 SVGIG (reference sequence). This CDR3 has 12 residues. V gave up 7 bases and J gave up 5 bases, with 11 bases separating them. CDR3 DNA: TGTGCCTCCAGCACAGGGACCGGGGAGCTGTTTTTT. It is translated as CASSTGTGELFF.